Below are 16 T cell receptor beta chains sequenced from a single sample in a study of vaccination effects on CD4 cells after COVID-19. Here immunoSEQ multiplex PCR was the method, and the copy in TCRdb shows in-frame clones only, minus some. The sample lists about 40,000 clones, over 65% occurring once. ViraFEST used viral peptide pools to expand antigen-specific CD4+ T cells before sequencing. Following culture for about ten days, CD4+ T cells were isolated. All vaccine recipients tested negative for nucleocapsid antibodies and had never contracted SARS-CoV-2 infection. Their cognate antigens are unknown. The material was CD4+ T cells from PBMCs cultured with HCoV-OC43 spike peptides, obtained before COVID-19 vaccination. Subset specified: HCoV-OC43 spike overlapping peptide pool stimulation. These receptors all come from a human donor who received a COVID-19 vaccine.

This chain links TRBV3-1 (or the pseudogene TRBV3-2) with TRBJ2-5, with TRBD2 matching 10 bases. The CDR3 is made up of 14 amino acids. V gave up 1 base and J gave up 9 bases; unmatched junction bases: 5. Germline CDR1 and CDR2: LGHDT and YNNKEL (reference sequence). The CDR3 spells CASSQVLAGDSQYF. The CDR3 DNA reads as TGTGCCAGCAGCCAAGTCCTAGCGGGAGATTCCCAGTACTTC.

This clone was counted a few times. The chain carries TRBV2 and TRBJ2-7; no firm D call. The CDR3 is made up of 12 amino acids. Trimming left V 1 base short and J 7 bases short, with 8 bases between. Germline values: CDR1 SNHLY, CDR2 FYNNEI. The CDR3 coding sequence is TGTGCCAGCAGTGAAGACGATTTGGAGCAGTACTTC. Translation gives CASSEDDLEQYF.

The J gene is TRBJ2-7, the V gene TRBV2; TRBD1 might be the D (5 bases). The CDR3 extends over 16 amino acids. Trimming removed 0 bases at V and 6 bases at J, with 18 bases between. Germline V gives CDR1 SNHLY, CDR2 FYNNEI. CDR3 DNA sequence: TGTGCCAGCAGTGAAGCGAAAACAGGCCGGTCGGGCGAGCAGTACTTC. This codes for CASSEAKTGRSGEQYF.

This chain links TRBV19 with TRBJ2-3, with a tentative D call TRBD2 (5 bases). Germline lookup yields CDR1 LNHDA and CDR2 SQIVND (reference sequence). V lost 5 bases and J 2 bases, leaving 14 bases between the germline ends. The CDR3 covers 15 residues. The CDR3 sequence is CASSGGRPYTDTQYF. DNA of the CDR3: TGTGCCAGTAGTGGAGGCAGGCCTTACACAGATACGCAGTATTTT.

V and J are TRBV9 and TRBJ2-7, with D unresolved. CDR1 and CDR2 from the germline V gene are SGDLS and YYNGEE. V dropped 0 bases and J dropped 0 bases, with 7 bases sitting between them. The CDR3 has 14 residues. The CDR3 coding sequence is TGTGCCAGCAGCGTAGGGCCTACCTCCTACGAGCAGTACTTC. This translates into CASSVGPTSYEQYF.

J is TRBJ1-1 and V is TRBV5-4; D is unclear. Trimming removed 4 bases from V and 4 bases from J, with 17 bases in between. Germline CDR1 SGHNT, CDR2 YYREEE (reference sequence). The CDR3 totals 15 residues. This CDR3 is CASSDRRTRTTEAFF. In DNA, the CDR3 is TGTGCCAGCAGCGACCGACGGACTCGGACCACTGAAGCTTTCTTT.

This clone was seen only once. The chain uses TRBV27 and TRBJ2-3; TRBD2 aligns across 7 bases. The V gene's germline CDR1 is MNHEY and CDR2 SMNVEV (reference sequence). CDR3 size: 16 residues. Losses at the gene ends were 5 bases for V and 3 bases for J; bases not matched to a gene: 11. The CDR3 protein is CASSTRGGGRTDTQYF. The CDR3 coding sequence is TGTGCCAGCAGTACGCGTGGGGGAGGGAGGACAGATACGCAGTATTTT.

V gene TRBV5-1 combines with J gene TRBJ2-6, with D perhaps TRBD1 (6 bases). The germline V and J ends were trimmed by 1 base and 2 bases, with 10 bases remaining between them. The length of the CDR3 is 16 residues. Looked up from germline, CDR1 is SGHRS and CDR2 is YFSETQ. Here the CDR3 DNA reads TGCGCCAGCAGCTTGTCAGGGGCGGCTGGGGCCAACGTCCTGACTTTC. It translates to CASSLSGAAGANVLTF.

The CDR3 reads CASMTRGYNEQFF. DNA of the CDR3: TGTGCCAGTATGACTAGAGGATACAATGAGCAGTTCTTC. The V gene is TRBV6-5, the J gene TRBJ2-1; perhaps TRBD2 as D (6 bases). The CDR3 is 13 residues long. Trimming removed 9 bases at V and 4 bases at J, with 13 bases between. Germline CDR1 and CDR2: MNHEY and SVGAGI.

The chain is built from TRBV11-2 and TRBJ1-1; TRBD1 matches at 7 bases. V trimming: 1 base; J trimming: 1 base; junction bases outside the gene matches: 0. Germline V gives CDR1 SGHAT, CDR2 FQNNGV. This CDR3 has 14 residues. The CDR3 sequence: CASSLGDRNTEAFF. Here the CDR3 DNA reads TGTGCCAGCAGCTTAGGGGACAGGAACACTGAAGCTTTCTTT.

The genes are TRBV7-8 and TRBJ2-7, with a tentative D call TRBD1 (6 bases). V lost 3 bases, J lost 7 bases, and 19 bases lay in between. In germline, CDR1 is SGHVS, CDR2 FQNEAQ. The CDR3 loop spans 15 amino acids. For the CDR3, the DNA is TGTGCCAGCAGCTTGGACAGAGTACGCCTTTGGGAGCAGTACTTC. It encodes CASSLDRVRLWEQYF. Drawing the rest from reference TRBV7-8 and TRBJ2-7, the complete variable domain is GAGVSQSPRYKVAKRGQDVALRCDPISGHVSLFWYQQALGQGPEFLTYFQNEAQLDKSGLPSDRFFAERPEGSVSTLKIQRTQQEDSAVYLCASSLDRVRLWEQYFGPGTRLTVT.

The V and J genes are TRBV6-1 and TRBJ1-6, with TRBD1 identical over 7 bases. The V segment lost 1 base and the J segment 9 bases; nucleotides outside the gene matches: 6. The CDR3 has 15 residues. Germline loops: CDR1 MNHNS, CDR2 SASEGT. CDR3 amino acids: CASSEEGGYGSPLHF. CDR3 coding DNA: TGTGCCAGCAGTGAAGAAGGGGGCTATGGTTCACCCCTCCACTTT.

The chain couples TRBV11-2 to TRBJ2-5; 7 bases are shared with TRBD1. There are 15 residues in the CDR3. Germline V CDR1 and CDR2: SGHAT, FQNNGV. The V gene end was trimmed by 4 bases and the J gene end by 5 bases; junction bases not matched to a gene: 10. In DNA form, the CDR3 reads TGTGCCAGCAGCTCAATACAGGGGATTAGTGAGACCCAGTACTTC. It codes for CASSSIQGISETQYF. Full variable domain (missing parts from reference TRBV11-2 and TRBJ2-5): EAGVAQSPRYKIIEKRQSVAFWCNPISGHATLYWYQQILGQGPKLLIQFQNNGVVDDSQLPKDRFSAERLKGVDSTLKIQPAKLEDSAVYLCASSSIQGISETQYFGPGTRLLVL.

The gene calls are TRBV10-2 and TRBJ1-4, with a possible D match to TRBD1 (5 bases). Germline assignment: CDR1 WSHSY and CDR2 SAAADI. Deletions cut 3 bases from V and 0 bases from J, with 14 bases between. The CDR3 runs to 17 residues. The CDR3 bases are TGCGCCAGCAGTGATTGGCTCAGGGCGACAACTAATGAAAAACTGTTTTTT. Protein: CASSDWLRATTNEKLFF.

This clone was recorded a few times. The V gene is TRBV6-1, the J gene TRBJ1-6; TRBD1 matches 8 bases. CDR1 is MNHNS, CDR2 SASEGT, per germline. This CDR3 contains 20 residues. J gave up 0 bases and V 2 bases, and 12 bases lay outside the gene matches. The CDR3 is CASSEWGPGTGFSYNSPLHF. The CDR3 bases are TGTGCCAGCAGTGAATGGGGTCCCGGGACAGGTTTCTCCTATAATTCACCCCTCCACTTT.

The chain uses TRBV6-1 and TRBJ1-4; TRBD1 matches at 7 bases. The length of the CDR3 is 15 residues. Germline trimming cut 2 bases from V and 3 bases from J; bases unmatched to any gene: 3. Germline lookup yields CDR1 MNHNS and CDR2 SASEGT. This CDR3 reads CASSEMTGPNEKLFF. In DNA, the CDR3 is TGTGCCAGCAGTGAAATGACAGGGCCTAATGAAAAACTGTTTTTT.